The T cell receptor beta chain described here comes from a study of T cells in Graves' hyperthyroidism and ophthalmopathy. General observations from the study: A model of 13 V-J features distinguished ophthalmopathy from stable hyperthyroidism. A median around 6.8 months before onset, the model predicted ophthalmopathy. Blood shared most expanded thyroid clonotypes above 0.001.

This clonotype was seen a few times. Its matching antigen is unknown. Clinical symptoms, serum thyroxine and TRAb, thyroid ultrasound and orbital computed tomography together formed the diagnostic basis. Amplification targeted TCR beta CDR3 regions from RNA transcripts. Initially, a first-round RT-PCR of the TCR CDR3 employed the HTBI primer set. TCRdb reprocessed the multiplex PCR reads via MiXCR and lists one record per CDR3 protein. The profile covers approximately 700,000 distinct CDR3 sequences, with roughly 46% appearing a single time and roughly 7.2% taken by the ten largest. The CDR3 is made up of 14 amino acids. Per germline, CDR1 SNHLY and CDR2 FYNNEI. V lost 6 bases and J lost 5; bases outside the gene matches: 6.

The specimen sequenced was peripheral blood or thyroid tissue (not recorded which). This rearrangement joins TRBV2 to TRBJ2-2; 7 bases map to TRBD1. The clonotype comes from an adult man with Graves' disease, either hyperthyroidism or ophthalmopathy (not recorded which). CDR3: CASRETGSTGELFF. The DNA of the CDR3 is TGTGCCAGCAGGGAGACAGGGAGTACCGGGGAGCTGTTTTTT.